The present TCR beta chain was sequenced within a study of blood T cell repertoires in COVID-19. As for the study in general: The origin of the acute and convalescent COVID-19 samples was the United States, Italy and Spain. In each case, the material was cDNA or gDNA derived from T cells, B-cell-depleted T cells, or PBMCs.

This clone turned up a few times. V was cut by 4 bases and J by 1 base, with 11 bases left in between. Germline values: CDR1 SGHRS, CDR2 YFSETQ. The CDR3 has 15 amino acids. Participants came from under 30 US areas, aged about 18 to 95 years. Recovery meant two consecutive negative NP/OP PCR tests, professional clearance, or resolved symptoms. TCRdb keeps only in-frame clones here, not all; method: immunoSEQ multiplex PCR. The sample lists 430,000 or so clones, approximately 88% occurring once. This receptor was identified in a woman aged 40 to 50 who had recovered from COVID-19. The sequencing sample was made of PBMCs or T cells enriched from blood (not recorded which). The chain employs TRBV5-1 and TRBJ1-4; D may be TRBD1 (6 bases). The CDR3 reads CASSNIQGTNEKLFF. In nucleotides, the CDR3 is TGCGCCAGCAGCAATATACAGGGAACTAATGAAAAACTGTTTTTT. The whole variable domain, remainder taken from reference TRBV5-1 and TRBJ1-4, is KAGVTQTPRYLIKTRGQQVTLSCSPISGHRSVSWYQQTPGQGLQFLFEYFSETQRNKGNFPGRFSGRQFSNSRSEMNVSTLELGDSALYLCASSNIQGTNEKLFFGSGTQLSVL.